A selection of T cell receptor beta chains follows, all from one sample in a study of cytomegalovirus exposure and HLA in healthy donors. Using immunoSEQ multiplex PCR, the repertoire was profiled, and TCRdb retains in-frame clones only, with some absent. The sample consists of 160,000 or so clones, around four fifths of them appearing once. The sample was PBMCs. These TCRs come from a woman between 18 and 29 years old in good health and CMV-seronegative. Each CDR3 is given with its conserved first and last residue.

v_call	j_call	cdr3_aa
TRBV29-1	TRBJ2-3	CSVESGGAGDTQYF
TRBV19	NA	CASSIGSGVHEQYF
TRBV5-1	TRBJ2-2	CASSLEGVRTGELFF
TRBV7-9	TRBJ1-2	CASSLDPGQGYTF
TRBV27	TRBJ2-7	CASRAAGYSYGEQYF
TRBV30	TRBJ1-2	CAWSLLRYFQYGYTF
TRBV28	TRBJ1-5	CASSRESGVDQPQHF
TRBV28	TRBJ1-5	CASIQSQGHFNQPQHF
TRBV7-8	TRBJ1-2	CASSFGSSTVYGYTF
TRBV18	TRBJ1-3	CASSPGVTGGNTIYF
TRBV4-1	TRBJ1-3	CASSQEARASGNTIYF
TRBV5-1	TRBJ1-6	CASSLGQGNSPLHF
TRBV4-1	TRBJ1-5	CASSLEGGGSNQPQHF
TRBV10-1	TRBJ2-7	CASSESSEYEQYF
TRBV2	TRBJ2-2	CASTANQGTGELFF
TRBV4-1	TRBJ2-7	CASSQGAAGGIYEQYF
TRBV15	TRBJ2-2	CATSRDQEGTGELFF
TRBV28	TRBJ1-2	CASSPPTGSHSLSDGYTF
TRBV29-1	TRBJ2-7	CSVGQAKYEQYF
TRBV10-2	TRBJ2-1	CASSDHGEGIAGQFF
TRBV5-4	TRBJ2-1	CASSWGLAGGISSYNEQFF
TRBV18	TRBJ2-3	CASTPGGEDTQYF
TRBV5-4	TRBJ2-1	CASSLDSSYNEQFF
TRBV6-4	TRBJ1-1	CASRATRGTEAFF
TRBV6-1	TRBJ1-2	CASSDWTGNYGYTF
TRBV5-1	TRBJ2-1	CASSFGLWPIGEQFF
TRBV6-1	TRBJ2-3	CATKYGGTTDTQYF
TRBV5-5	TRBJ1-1	CASSLAIRVGEAFF
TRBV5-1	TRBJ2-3	CASSYGTGVGVADTQYF
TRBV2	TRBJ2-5	CASKRGRQETQYF
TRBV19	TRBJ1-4	CASSMRRPGEGATNEKLFF
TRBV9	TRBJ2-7	CASSANGGEQYF
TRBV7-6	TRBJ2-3	CASSGGGFAGSDTQYF
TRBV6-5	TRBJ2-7	CASSYGQRTYEQYF
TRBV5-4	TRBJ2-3	CASSLGGVKDTQYF
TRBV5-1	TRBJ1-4	CASSNTRGTNEKLFF
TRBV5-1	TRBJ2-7	CASSLAGGGSDEQYF
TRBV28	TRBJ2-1	CASRTLAGGRHNEQFF
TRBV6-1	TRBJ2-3	CASSGLAGGGDTQYF
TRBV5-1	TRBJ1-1	CASRHRVNTEAFF
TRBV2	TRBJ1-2	CASSEFLAYGYTF
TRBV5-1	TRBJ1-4	CASSPGHATNEKLFF